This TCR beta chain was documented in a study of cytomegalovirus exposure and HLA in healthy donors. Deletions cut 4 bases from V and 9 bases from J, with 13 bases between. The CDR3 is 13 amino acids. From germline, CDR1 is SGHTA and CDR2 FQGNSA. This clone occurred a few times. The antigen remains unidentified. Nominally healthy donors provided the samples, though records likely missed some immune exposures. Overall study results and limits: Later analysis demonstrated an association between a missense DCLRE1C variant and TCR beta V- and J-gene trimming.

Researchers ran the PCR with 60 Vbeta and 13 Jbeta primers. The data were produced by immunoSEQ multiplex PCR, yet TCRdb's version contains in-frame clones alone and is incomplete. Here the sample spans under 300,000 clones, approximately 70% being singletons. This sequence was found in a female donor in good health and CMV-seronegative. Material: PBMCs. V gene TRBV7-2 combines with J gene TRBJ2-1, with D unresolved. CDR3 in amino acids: CASSSPYQSEQFF. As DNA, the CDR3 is TGTGCCAGCAGCTCTCCCTACCAAAGTGAGCAGTTCTTC. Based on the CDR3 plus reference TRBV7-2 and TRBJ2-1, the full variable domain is GAGVSQSPSNKVTEKGKDVELRCDPISGHTALYWYRQSLGQGLEFLIYFQGNSAPDKSGLPSDRFSAERTGGSVSTLTIQRTQQEDSAVYLCASSSPYQSEQFFGPGTRLTVL.